This TCR beta chain was sequenced during a study of blood T cell repertoires in COVID-19. Produced via immunoSEQ multiplex PCR; TCRdb's table is partial and in-frame only. The table lists some 260,000 clones, nearly 90% of them singletons. V was clipped by 6 bases and J by 4 bases; unmatched bases: 10. The CDR3 is 15 amino acids. Germline-derived CDR1 and CDR2 are MDHEN and SYDVKM. The clonotype comes from a man younger than 35 with active or convalescent COVID-19. The sequencing input was peripheral blood. This chain joins TRBV28 and TRBJ1-2; 8 nucleotides agree with TRBD1. In DNA form, the CDR3 reads TGTGCCAGCAGACCTCCCCAGGGGGCGACCTATGGCTACACCTTC. Encoded protein: CASRPPQGATYGYTF.